The text below deals with one TCR beta chain. The clone's antigen remains unknown. Base qualities were left out, and no much larger clone turns up one base away. Measured from the cysteine to the phenylalanine, the CDR3 is 15 residues long. This entry keeps only the CDR3 DNA: 45 bases, framed from base 1. V drops 4 bases and J drops 7 bases, leaving 21 bases in between. According to the germline V gene (reference sequence), CDR1 reads SGHNT and CDR2 reads YYREEE. The data derive from a study of human CD4 T cells and Enterobacteriaceae (dated by TCRdb to the early 2020s). Deep-level sequencing, with a detection sensitivity of one cell in 200,000, was applied to the ex vivo total memory CD4+ samples. The QIAamp DNA Micro Kit was used to extract genomic DNA from cell pellets, and the quantity and purity of the genomic DNA were checked by spectrophotometry. TCR Vbeta CDR3 regions were amplified with the immunoSEQ multiplex PCR assay. The amplicons were sequenced on the Illumina HiSeq platform. The retrieved sequences were 87 nucleotides in length and included the CDR3 region. The authors' pipeline ran thus. Each unique productive TCR Vbeta nucleotide sequence counted as a clonotype and was quantified by productive template frequency from ImmunoSEQ Analyzer V3.0. A threshold set at the top 5th percentile of each frequency-ranked repertoire was used to define expanded clonotypes. Repertoire overlap was calculated as Chao-Jaccard using the R package fossil and displayed by nonmetric multidimensional scaling using the R package MASS. Sourced from immuneACCESS, this table was stored by TCRdb with only in-frame sequences that have V and J called. A share of the clones is absent; for the studies checked, an unresolved V gene accounts for under half, and the remainder has no known explanation. V and J calls and clone size are copied from that table; D and trimming were computed from the DNA. Present in this sample are tens of thousands of clones, just under 85% of which were seen just once. 1.5% to 2% of the sample rests with the top ten.

Memory CD4+ T cells, defined as all CD4+ cells except CD45RA+CCR7+CD95- naive cells, were FACS-sorted on a FACSAria III to over 95% purity. Blood from healthy donors was obtained from blood donation centers in Switzerland. Positive selection with CD4 and CD14 magnetic microbeads was used to enrich total CD4+ T cells and monocytes. Before sorting, CD8+, CD14+, CD16+, CD56+, CD19+ and CD25-bright cells were excluded. To assess in vivo expansion of bacteria-reactive clonotypes, total memory CD4+ T cells from two blood donors were sequenced directly ex vivo. Isolation of peripheral blood mononuclear cells from donor blood was performed with Ficoll-Paque Plus. Overall study outcomes, separate from this receptor: The reactivity of ex vivo clonotypes was inferred solely through the matching of nucleotide sequences to CFSE-low cultures from the same donors. Ex vivo, broadly cross-reactive clonotypes appeared more expanded than specific ones, with about 55% of the 19 and about 60% of the roughly 34 in the top 5%.

The sequence is built from TRBV5-4 and TRBJ2-7; D gene: possibly TRBD2, on 6 matching bases. The sequenced material came from memory CD4+ T cells from blood. The sample's cell subset or site label, decoded: total memory CD4 T cells sorted directly ex vivo, unstimulated. The origin of this receptor is a human donor in good health. The DNA sequence is as follows: TGTGCCAGCAGCCGTCAGCGGGCCGCTGGGGGGGAGCAGTACTTC. This yields the protein CASSRQRAAGGEQYF. Joined to the reference TRBV5-4 and TRBJ2-7 proteins, this CDR3 gives the full variable domain: ETGVTQSPTHLIKTRGQQVTLRCSSQSGHNTVSWYQQALGQGPQFIFQYYREEENGRGNFPPRFSGLQFPNYSSELNVNALELDDSALYLCASSRQRAAGGEQYFGPGTRLTVT.